The source of this TCR beta chain is a study of T cell repertoires in cytomegalovirus infection (dated 2019 in TCRdb). Regarding the research as a whole: The peptide stimulations were aimed at well-studied HLA-B-restricted epitopes as well as recently identified HLA-C-restricted CMV epitopes, whose presentation resists viral immunomodulation. Donor HLA type was relevant to the analysis, because carriage of CMV infection together with the matching HLA type was indicated by public TCR beta signatures. Study-wide conclusions, independent of this receptor: In both this cohort and an independent 352-donor cohort, the cumulative frequency of public TCR beta family members distinguished carriers of CMV infection plus the relevant HLA type. The ex vivo response was dominated by HLA-C-restricted CMV-specific TCR beta clonotypes, which also provided the single most frequent clonotype in two of eight donors.

Remarks on this clonotype: Its recognized antigen is unknown. No much larger clone exists at a distance of one base, and base qualities are not known.

Taken with the paper, the label for treatment or condition translates to: in vitro stimulation with specific CMV peptide epitopes to enrich CMV-specific T cells. The reads were generated on an Illumina HiSeq 1500. TCRdb applied fastp at Q25 and MiXCR to the public reads, then kept only in-frame beta chains. Rows are combined by CDR3 protein, so each entry shows the most common genes and DNA. This sample holds about 51,000 distinct CDR3 sequences; over 15% were observed only once. 26% of the sample comes from the top ten. Germline trimming amounts to 3 bases on V and 4 bases on J, with 2 as the count of junction bases outside the gene matches. The germline V gene specifies SGHVS as CDR1 and FNYEAQ as CDR2. The cysteine opens and the phenylalanine closes a CDR3 of 14 amino acids. This entry keeps only the CDR3 DNA: 42 bases, framed from base 1.

The source of this sequence is a human donor in good health (CMV status not recorded). Some clones in this sample may be carry-over from other donors' samples. The source material was CD8+ T cells from cultured PBMCs, sampled from culture after CMV antigen stimulation. The chain is assembled from TRBV7-6 and TRBJ2-2; the junction holds 7 bases that match TRBD2. In nucleotide form, the sequence is TGTGCCAGCAGCTTCAAGCGGGGCACCGGGGAGCTGTTTTTT. Translated, this gives CASSFKRGTGELFF. The CDR3 plus the reference TRBV7-6 and TRBJ2-2 genes for the other parts give the full variable domain: GAGVSQSPRYKVTKRGQDVALRCDPISGHVSLYWYRQALGQGPEFLTYFNYEAQQDKSGLPNDRFSAERPEGSISTLTIQRTEQRDSAMYRCASSFKRGTGELFFGEGSRLTVL.